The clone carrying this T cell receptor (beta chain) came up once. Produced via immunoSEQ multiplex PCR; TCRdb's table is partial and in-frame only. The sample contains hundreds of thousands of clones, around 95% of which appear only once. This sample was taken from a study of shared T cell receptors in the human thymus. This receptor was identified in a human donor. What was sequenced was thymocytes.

CDR3 DNA: TGTGCCAGACCGGTAGAAAGCACAGATACGCAGTATTTT. Its protein product is CARPVESTDTQYF. The V call is TRBV6-4, the J call TRBJ2-3; no clear D gene. Germline CDR1 and CDR2: MRHNA and SNTAGT. The CDR3 has 13 residues. The V end lost 9 bases, the J end lost 0 bases, and 10 bases lay between the germline ends.